The 19 T cell receptor beta chains reported below all come from one sample, sequenced in a study of tissue T cells after allogeneic stem cell transplantation. Measured with immunoSEQ multiplex PCR; TCRdb has only the in-frame clones, and not every one. The repertoire has 6,000 to 7,000 clones, roughly 45% of them found once; the top ten carry about 2%. Regarding time point: mouse harvest day 7 after allogeneic transplant. Tail vein injection delivered 10^7 T-cell-depleted bone marrow cells and 10^6 splenic CD5+ T cells. Sequenced: skin. The source is a female BALB/c mouse given C57BL/6 T cells with graft-versus-host disease after an allogeneic hematopoietic cell transplant.

This clone was detected only a few times. Genes and germline are mouse. The sequenced fragment ends 1 residue before the CDR3 boundary, so the rest is inferred from the germline J gene. This chain joins TRBV3 and TRBJ2-2, with no clear D. The CDR3 covers 15 residues. Germline V gene data show CDR1 as SNHLY and CDR2 as FYNGKV (reference sequence). Trimming took 1 base from V and 1 from J, leaving 7 bases between them. The CDR3 DNA, read in part, is TGTGCCAGCAGCTTAGACCCGGGAAACACCGGGCAGCTCTAC. It specifies CASSLDPGNTGQLY. In full, the CDR3 is CASSLDPGNTGQLYF.

This clone was found a few times. These gene names are mouse names. The sequenced fragment ends 1 residue before the CDR3 boundary, so the rest is inferred from the germline J gene. V usage is TRBV26 and J usage is TRBJ2-5, with D possibly being TRBD1 or TRBD2 (5 bases each). This CDR3 spans 13 amino acids. Trimming stripped 0 bases from V and 5 bases from J, with 6 bases between. Germline V lookup: CDR1 KGHPV, CDR2 FQNQEV (reference sequence). The CDR3 sequence: CASSLSGADTQYF. CDR3 DNA (partial): TGTGCCAGCAGTCTGTCAGGGGCAGACACCCAGTAC. Filled out from reference TRBV26 and TRBJ2-5, the complete variable domain reads NSKVIQTPRYLVKGQGQKAKMRCIPEKGHPVVFWYQQNKNNEFKFLINFQNQEVLQQIDMTEKRFSAECPSNSPCSLEIQSSEAGDSALYLCASSLSGADTQYFGPGTRLLVL.

Judged by abundance, this clone is medium-sized. Gene names are mouse gene names. The read ends 1 residue shy of where the CDR3 ends; the end is completed using the germline J gene. V and J are TRBV26 and TRBJ2-3, with no clear D. CDR3 length equals 13 residues. V lost 4 bases to trimming and J lost 1 base, with 6 bases between them. Germline assignment: CDR1 KGHPV and CDR2 FQNQEV (reference sequence). Partial CDR3 DNA: TGTGCCAGCAGTCCGCCGGGTGCAGAAACGCTGTAT. Amino acid sequence: CASSPPGAETLY. The entire CDR3 is CASSPPGAETLYF.

This clone was seen a handful of times. The gene names given are mouse names. The CDR3 end lies 1 residue beyond the end of the read and is filled in from the germline J gene. This rearrangement joins TRBV16 to TRBJ2-7; no firm D call. From germline, CDR1 is SGHSA and CDR2 FRNQAP. The V gene lost 3 bases and the J gene lost 0 bases, with 6 bases spanning the gap. There are 13 residues in the CDR3. The CDR3 region is CASSFRYSYEQYF. Partial CDR3 DNA: TGTGCAAGCAGCTTCCGTTACTCCTATGAACAGTAC.

This clone appeared once. Gene names follow the mouse nomenclature. The read comes to an end 1 residue before the CDR3 does, leaving the germline J gene to fill in the end. V usage is TRBV4 and J usage is TRBJ2-2; 8 nucleotides line up with TRBD2. This CDR3 has 13 amino acids. The V gene end was trimmed by 6 bases and the J gene end by 3 bases; junction bases not matched to a gene: 0. Germline V gives CDR1 LGHDT, CDR2 YNNKQL (reference sequence). Incomplete CDR3 DNA: TGTGCCAGCAGACTGGGGGACACCGGGCAGCTCTAC. Translating it yields CASRLGDTGQLY. The complete CDR3 protein is CASRLGDTGQLYF.

About this clone itself: The genes and germline here are from mouse. The read is 1 residue too short to cover the CDR3 end, so that end is filled in from the germline J gene. The chain combines TRBV5 with TRBJ2-1; 9 bases match TRBD2. This CDR3 region has 16 residues. Germline assignment: CDR1 LGHNA and CDR2 YNLKQL (reference sequence). Germline trimming cut 1 base from V and 1 base from J; bases unmatched to any gene: 2. The sequenced part of the CDR3 DNA is TGTGCCAGCAGCCAAGGGCTGGGGGGGAACTATGCTGAGCAGTTC. Translated: CASSQGLGGNYAEQF. The whole CDR3 protein is CASSQGLGGNYAEQFF.

Points on this clone: The gene symbols are mouse symbols. The CDR3 end is not reached by the read, which stops 1 residue before it; the germline J gene fills it in. V and J are TRBV3 and TRBJ2-2; 11 bases are a match to TRBD1. Germline-derived CDR1 and CDR2 are SNHLY and FYNGKV (reference sequence). V gave up 6 bases and J gave up 3 bases; unmatched junction bases: 3. The CDR3 sequence is 15 residues long. The covered CDR3 bases are TGTGCCAGCAGTCGGACAGGGGGCGACACCGGGCAGCTCTAC. Its translation: CASSRTGGDTGQLY. The whole CDR3 protein reads CASSRTGGDTGQLYF.

As to this clone: Gene names are the mouse ones. The read ends 1 residue early relative to the CDR3; the germline J gene fills the gap. This chain links TRBV12-2 with TRBJ2-5; D remains ambiguous. Deletions cut 0 bases from V and 3 bases from J, with 6 bases between. Germline values: CDR1 SGHLS, CDR2 HYDKME. The CDR3 spans 13 residues. The CDR3 reads CASSLLTQDTQYF. The part of the CDR3 DNA that was read is TGTGCCAGCTCTCTCTTGACTCAAGACACCCAGTAC. Looking up the rest from reference TRBV12-2 and TRBJ2-5 gives the full variable domain: NSGVVQSPRYIIKGKGERSILKCIPISGHLSVAWYQQTQGQELKFFIQHYDKMERDKGNLPSRFSVQQFDDYHSEMNMSALELEDSAVYFCASSLLTQDTQYFGPGTRLLVL.

Concerning this clone: Mouse germline and gene names are used. The read comes to an end 1 residue before the CDR3 does, leaving the germline J gene to fill in the end. The rearrangement uses TRBV3 and TRBJ2-5; 11 bases map to TRBD2. Trimming cost V 1 base and J 1 base; bases outside gene matches: 4. The germline V gene encodes CDR1 SNHLY and CDR2 FYNGKV (reference sequence). The CDR3 runs to 17 residues. CDR3 amino acids: CASSLELGGRDQDTQYF. CDR3 DNA (partial): TGTGCCAGCAGCTTAGAACTGGGGGGGCGCGACCAAGACACCCAGTAC.

Worth noting for this clone: Here the gene names and germline are mouse. The CDR3 end lies 1 residue beyond the end of the read and is filled in from the germline J gene. The J gene is TRBJ1-6, the V gene TRBV3; a possible D gene is TRBD1 (5 bases). TRBJ1-6 is an ORF, with its function uncertain. CDR1 and CDR2 from the germline V gene are SNHLY and FYNGKV (reference sequence). V lost 3 bases and J lost 7, with 7 bases in between. The CDR3 is 13 amino acids. The CDR3 loop reads CASSLDKNSPLYF. The CDR3 bases that were read are TGTGCCAGCAGCTTGGACAAAAATTCGCCCCTCTAC.

Details on this clone: The gene symbols are mouse symbols. The read halts 1 residue ahead of the CDR3 end, with the missing end drawn from the germline J gene. This chain joins TRBV26 and TRBJ2-5; D not certain. CDR1 KGHPV and CDR2 FQNQEV come from the germline V gene (reference sequence). This CDR3 is 13 amino acids long. V shed 2 bases and J shed 0 bases, with 3 bases lying between them. The covered CDR3 bases are TGTGCCAGCAGTCTGAATAACCAAGACACCCAGTAC. Protein sequence: CASSLNNQDTQY. The full-length CDR3 reads as CASSLNNQDTQYF.

A remark on this clone: The germline and genes are mouse ones. The read is 1 residue too short to cover the CDR3 end, so that end is filled in from the germline J gene. The chain links TRBV26 to TRBJ2-5; TRBD2 aligns across 9 bases. The CDR3 is 15 amino acids. CDR1 and CDR2 from the germline V gene are KGHPV and FQNQEV (reference sequence). The junction had 7 bases not matched to a gene; V was cut back by 4 bases and J by 5 bases. The DNA read from the CDR3 is TGTGCCAGCAGTCCCCTGGGGGGGGCGCGAGACACCCAGTAC. As protein: CASSPLGGARDTQY. The whole CDR3 is CASSPLGGARDTQYF. Full variable domain (missing parts from reference TRBV26 and TRBJ2-5): NSKVIQTPRYLVKGQGQKAKMRCIPEKGHPVVFWYQQNKNNEFKFLINFQNQEVLQQIDMTEKRFSAECPSNSPCSLEIQSSEAGDSALYLCASSPLGGARDTQYFGPGTRLLVL.

This clone has only a few counts. The genes are named according to mouse. The sequence runs out 1 residue before the end of the CDR3; the remainder is reconstructed from the germline J gene. The chain employs TRBV13-3 and TRBJ2-3; 8 positions agree with TRBD2. Germline assignment: CDR1 NNHDY and CDR2 SYVADS. With 4 bases clipped from V and 0 bases from J, the junction kept 1 base outside the gene matches. This CDR3 is built from 14 residues. The part of the CDR3 DNA that was read is TGTGCCAGCAGTCTGGGGGGCAGTGCAGAAACGCTGTAT. It yields the protein CASSLGGSAETLY. The whole CDR3 sequence reads CASSLGGSAETLYF.

As concerns this clone: Gene names and germline match the mouse. The sequence runs out 1 residue before the end of the CDR3; the remainder is reconstructed from the germline J gene. This chain uses TRBV26 with TRBJ1-6; D perhaps matches TRBD1 (6 bases). TRBJ1-6 is an ORF, with its function uncertain. CDR1 is KGHPV and CDR2 is FQNQEV in the germline V gene (reference sequence). With 4 bases removed from V and 1 base from J, the gap between germline ends came to 8 bases. CDR3 length: 15 amino acids. The CDR3 sequence is CASSRQASYNSPLYF. The CDR3 bases that were read are TGTGCCAGCAGTCGACAGGCCTCCTATAATTCGCCCCTCTAC.

As regards this clone: Gene labels here are mouse ones. The read terminates 1 residue ahead of where the CDR3 ends, so the germline J gene completes it. This sequence joins TRBV1 and TRBJ2-7, with 11 bases lining up with TRBD2. CDR3 length equals 12 residues. The germline V gene encodes CDR1 NSQYPW and CDR2 LRSPGD (reference sequence). V lost 8 bases to trimming and J lost 3 bases; unmatched junction nucleotides: 0. The DNA read from the CDR3 is TGCACCTGCGGGACTGGGGGCTATGAACAGTAC. It translates to CTCGTGGYEQY. The entire CDR3 protein is CTCGTGGYEQYF.

Details on this clone: Mouse gene names apply. The read gets to within 1 residue of the CDR3 end, and the germline J gene fills in the rest. V and J are TRBV26 and TRBJ2-2; D call uncertain. V lost 3 bases and J lost 3, with 8 bases in between. Germline V gene data show CDR1 as KGHPV and CDR2 as FQNQEV (reference sequence). The CDR3 sequence is 14 residues long. CDR3 in amino acids: CASSLRGDTGQLYF. The covered CDR3 bases are TGTGCCAGCAGTCTACGGGGTGACACCGGGCAGCTCTAC. The entire variable domain, with the rest obtained from reference TRBV26 and TRBJ2-2, is as follows: NSKVIQTPRYLVKGQGQKAKMRCIPEKGHPVVFWYQQNKNNEFKFLINFQNQEVLQQIDMTEKRFSAECPSNSPCSLEIQSSEAGDSALYLCASSLRGDTGQLYFGEGSKLTVL.

In this sample, this clone is medium-sized. The genes and germline here are from mouse. The read ends 1 residue early relative to the CDR3; the germline J gene fills the gap. The rearrangement joins TRBV13-1 to TRBJ1-2; D is possibly TRBD1 (5 bases). CDR3 size: 16 residues. CDR1 is NSHNY, CDR2 SYGAGN, per germline. V lost 2 bases to trimming and J lost 0 bases, with 14 bases between them. This CDR3 reads CASSDPPGRANSDYTF. Incomplete CDR3 DNA: TGTGCCAGCAGTGACCCCCCGGGACGAGCAAACTCCGACTACACC.

For this clone: The germline and genes are mouse ones. With the read ending 1 residue before the CDR3 end, the germline J gene is used to fill in that end. This chain joins TRBV26 and TRBJ2-4; 9 nucleotides agree with TRBD2. CDR1 KGHPV and CDR2 FQNQEV come from the germline V gene (reference sequence). Trimming removed 2 bases from V and 0 bases from J; junction bases left unmatched: 3. There are 16 residues in the CDR3. The CDR3 bases that were read are TGTGCCAGCAGTCTGGGGACTGGGTCTAGTCAAAACACCTTGTAC. As protein: CASSLGTGSSQNTLY. The full CDR3 sequence reads CASSLGTGSSQNTLYF.

Note on this clone: Gene and germline names: mouse. Sequencing ends 1 residue short of the CDR3 end; the germline J gene provides the rest. The rearrangement links TRBV23 to TRBJ2-5; the table gives TRBD2 as D, unverified against the DNA. CDR1 is KGHTA, CDR2 FQNQQP, per germline. The CDR3 runs to 15 residues. This CDR3 is CSSSQGLGGEDTQYF. CDR3 DNA (partial): TGCTCCAGCAGTCAAGGACTGGGGGGCGAAGACACCCAGTAC.